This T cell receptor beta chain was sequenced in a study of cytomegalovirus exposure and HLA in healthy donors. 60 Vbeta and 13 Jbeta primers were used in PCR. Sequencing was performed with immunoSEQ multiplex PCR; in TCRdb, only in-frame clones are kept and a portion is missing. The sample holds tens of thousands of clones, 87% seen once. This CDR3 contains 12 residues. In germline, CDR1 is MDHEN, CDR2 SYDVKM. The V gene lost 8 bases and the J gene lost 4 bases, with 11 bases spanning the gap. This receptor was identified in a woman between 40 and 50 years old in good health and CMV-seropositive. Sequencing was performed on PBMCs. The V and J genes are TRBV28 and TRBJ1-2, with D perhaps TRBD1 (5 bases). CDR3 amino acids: CASHTQGYGYTF. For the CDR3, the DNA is TGTGCCAGCCACACTCAGGGCTATGGCTACACCTTC.